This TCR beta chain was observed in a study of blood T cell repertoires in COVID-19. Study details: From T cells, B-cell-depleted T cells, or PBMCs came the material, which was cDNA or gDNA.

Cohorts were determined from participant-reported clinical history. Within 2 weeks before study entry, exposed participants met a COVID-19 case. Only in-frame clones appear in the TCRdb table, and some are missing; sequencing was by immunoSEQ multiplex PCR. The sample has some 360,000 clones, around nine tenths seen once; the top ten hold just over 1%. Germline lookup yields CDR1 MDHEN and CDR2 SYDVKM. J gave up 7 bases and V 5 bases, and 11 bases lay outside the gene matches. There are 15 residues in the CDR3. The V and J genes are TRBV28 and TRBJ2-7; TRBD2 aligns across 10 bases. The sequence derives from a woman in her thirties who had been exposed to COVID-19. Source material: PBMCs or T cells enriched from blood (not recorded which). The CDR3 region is CASSLSGRAVGEQYF. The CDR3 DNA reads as TGTGCCAGCAGTCTCAGCGGGAGGGCCGTGGGAGAGCAGTACTTC.